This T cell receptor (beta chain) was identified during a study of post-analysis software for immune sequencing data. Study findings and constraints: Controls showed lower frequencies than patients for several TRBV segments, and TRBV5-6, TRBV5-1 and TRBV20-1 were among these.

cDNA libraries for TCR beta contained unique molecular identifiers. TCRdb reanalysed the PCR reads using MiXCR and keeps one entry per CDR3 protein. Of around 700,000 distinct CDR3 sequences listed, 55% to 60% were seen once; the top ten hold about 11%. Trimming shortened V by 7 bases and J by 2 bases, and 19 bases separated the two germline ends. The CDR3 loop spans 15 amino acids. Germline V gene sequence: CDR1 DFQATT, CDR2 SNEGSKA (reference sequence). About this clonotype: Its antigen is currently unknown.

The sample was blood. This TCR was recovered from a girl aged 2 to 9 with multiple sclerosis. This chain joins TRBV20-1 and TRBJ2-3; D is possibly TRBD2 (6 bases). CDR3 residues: CSGLRRLENTDTQYF. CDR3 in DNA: TGCAGTGGATTAAGGAGACTAGAAAACACAGATACGCAGTATTTT.